Listed here is a single T cell receptor (beta chain). Its specific antigen is unknown. Base qualities are not provided; no much larger clone lies one nucleotide away. The record originates from a study of cytomegalovirus exposure and HLA in healthy donors (dated by TCRdb to about 2017). As for the study more broadly: In an earlier analysis of under 750 of the donors, 250 to 300 Gb of sequence data and roughly 100 million unique TCR beta sequences from 150 million to 200 million T cells were reported. An early release covering 500 to 750 HLA-typed donors comprised roughly 300 gigabases of sequencing data and around 80 million unique TCR sequences. Typing coverage varied by locus: roughly 620-640 donors for A, B, C, DRB1 and DQB1; more than 500 for DQA1; approximately 570 for DPA1; 400 to 480 for DPB1. Genome-wide SNP genotypes for about 60% of the roughly 670 donors were used in a later genetic analysis, which treated that subset as a discovery cohort. The study aimed to test whether signatures of past pathogen exposure could be identified by cataloging public T cell receptors. On average, 235,054 unique TCR beta nucleotide sequences were sequenced per donor among several hundred genotyped donors of the cohort, with roughly a sixth of those sequences being non-productive. Rather than using new phenotypic data, the later analysis identified candidate immune exposures from TCR beta sequences and from how often those sequences occurred across donors. To decide whether each TCR beta V gene segment behaved as functional or pseudogenic, an earlier analysis of fewer than 750 of the donors relied on high-throughput TCR beta sequencing. In addition to the first cohort of 650 to 800 subjects, a separate validation cohort of some 120 different subjects was used. To predict cytomegalovirus infection status, the study combined high-throughput TCR immunosequencing, statistical association of individual TCRs with disease status, and machine learning. HLA typing covered class I and class II loci at four-digit resolution. Every discovery cohort repertoire had been produced on one sequencing platform. Among the roughly 390 genotyped donors, around 81% belonged to the genetic ancestry cluster associated with self-reported Caucasian donors. Roughly 5 DR-DQ haplotypes were handled as single units for association and clustering because linkage in the cohort was strong. Using immunosequencing, the study profiled T cell repertoires from approximately 700 subjects and related those repertoires to cytomegalovirus serostatus. In a later analysis, previously published TCR beta repertoires from 550 to 750 donors were re-analyzed and high-resolution HLA genotyping was added so that TCR occurrence patterns could be studied. Donor age, sex, ethnicity and CMV serostatus were collected together with the repertoire data. The full study reports these points: The cohort was sequenced for TCR beta chains only, and without alpha or paired-chain data the features that could be detected were limited. Immune exposure information for the cohort was limited to CMV serostatus. The classifier was reported to diagnose cytomegalovirus status with high specificity and sensitivity in both the original and validation cohorts. Several of the top co-occurrence clusters appeared to be linked to parvovirus B19, influenza, CMV and Epstein-Barr virus, according to a later analysis. A group of highly shared sequence variants was considered likely to be a technical artifact of the sequencing pipeline. A later analysis found that most CMV-associated TCR beta chains appeared HLA-restricted, with HLA associations seemingly driven largely by CMV exposure. A few of the identified cytomegalovirus-associated TCR beta chains were confirmed in vitro to be specific for cytomegalovirus antigens. A further reported finding was that TCR beta sequences accurately predicted the HLA-A and HLA-B alleles for most subjects in the first cohort. An earlier analysis of several hundred of the donors showed that most TCR beta V segments appeared in productive rearrangements either about 87% or about 30% of the time, which broadly matched IMGT annotations. Correlated functional status among segregating V segments might be attributable to linkage disequilibrium, but an unknown experimental factor could not be ruled out. A total of fewer than 200 TCR beta chains were listed by the study as associated with cytomegalovirus. At a false discovery rate of 0.05, a later analysis linked around 15,000 TCR beta sequences to specific HLA alleles. When HLA alleles, especially DR and DQ, strongly co-occurred, TCR associations were difficult to assign to individual alleles. HLA typing was unavailable for some donors at each locus, so association tests used only the typed subset. The authors suggested that the approach could potentially be generalized to other disease states and immunological phenotypes. Roughly uniform sequencing depth across donors was assumed in presence/absence analyses, although this assumption may not hold. While some public TCRs were present in many individuals, most TCR sequences turned up only very rarely across donors. In a later analysis, HLA-associated TCR beta chains showed more clonal expansion and lower generation probabilities than non-associated chains that were equally common. Some IMGT-functional V segments, including TRBV6-2 and TRBV6-3, could not be distinguished by the 87-base-pair reads and were therefore excluded. In a later analysis, the rate of TCR association differed among HLA loci, with DRB1 alleles having the most associated TCRs and HLA-C alleles having the fewest. A later genetic analysis associated a missense DCLRE1C variant with V-gene and J-gene trimming of TCR beta chains, and an independent cohort replicated the association. Roughly 17 rarely observed V segments, including chromosome 9 orphons, were excluded from the earlier analysis of some 590 of the donors because counts were too low. Compared with the roughly 700-donor mean, donors in an Asian-associated ancestry cluster had fewer N-insertions in productive TCRs, according to a later genetic analysis.

The protocol used for the library was the immunoSEQ multiplex PCR assay. For the multiplex PCR, a mixture combining 60 forward primers for TCR Vbeta segments and 13 reverse primers for TCR Jbeta segments was used. The CDR3 region of rearranged TCR beta genes was amplified from genomic DNA with a multiplex PCR assay. On the Illumina HiSeq System, the amplified TCR beta libraries were sequenced as 87-base-pair reads. The published analysis was carried out like this. In a later analysis, tens of millions of unique TCR beta chains were counted across the roughly 670 repertoires, and approximately 9.9 million of these chains were shared by at least two donors. To remove PCR and sequencing errors, raw reads were error-corrected and collapsed into unique sequences using a nearest-neighbor algorithm that merged closely related sequences. CDR3 sequences were aligned to IMGT reference sequences to assign V, D and J gene segments. Each retained sequence needed at least a six-nucleotide match to both a V gene segment and a J gene segment. Rearrangements were called productive when the CDR3 lacked stop codons and stayed in frame with V and J; all others were non-productive. Following IMGT convention, CDR3 was defined as the stretch from the second conserved V-encoded cysteine up to the conserved J-encoded phenylalanine. In an earlier analysis of roughly 610 of the donors, sequences lacking an unambiguous match to a single V gene segment were excluded. An earlier analysis of 450 to 650 of the donors called V segments functional above 56.7% productive rearrangements and segregating when the between-donor standard deviation exceeded 5%. A statistical classification framework was built to diagnose cytomegalovirus status from the catalog of TCR beta chain sequences. A later analysis assigned V and J genes by comparing TCR nucleotide sequences with IMGT/GENE-DB human TR gene sequences. Using the TCRdist pipeline, a later analysis assigned CDR3 sequences along with most-parsimonious VDJ recombination scenarios. In a later analysis, each TCR beta chain was defined by its CDR3 amino acid sequence together with its V-gene family, and reads lacking a unique V-gene family were excluded. A later analysis removed 500 to 600 highly shared, low-generation-probability nucleotide sequences to deal with suspected cross-contamination and a sequencing artifact. For each public chain, a later analysis derived a clonal expansion index from normalized ranks of inferred template counts within each repertoire. In a later analysis, generation probabilities were computed using a VDJ recombination model fitted to out-of-frame rearrangements, and the results were checked against IGoR. A later analysis scored TCR-TCR, TCR-HLA and TCR-CMV co-occurrence with hypergeometric tests, applying a repertoire-size bias correction to TCR pairs. To estimate false discovery rates, a later analysis permuted the HLA or CMV assignments 20 times. In a later analysis, co-occurring TCRs were grouped with DBSCAN, and TCRdist sequence similarity was added when clustering was performed within HLA-allele-positive subsets. For co-occurrence clustering, repertoires with fewer than 30,000 or more than 120,000 public chains were excluded, along with roughly five repertoires with anomalous nucleotide sharing. TCRdb re-hosts the immuneACCESS table, in-frame sequences only. Its copies lack some clones; in the studies checked, an unresolved V gene accounts for under half of them, and the cause for the rest is not known. That table is the source of V, J and clone size, and D and trimming were worked out from the DNA. The sample table contains some 150,000 clones; only one count was recorded for 75% of them. The biggest ten clones account for around 3.2% of the sample.

Trimming removed 7 bases from V and 10 bases from J, leaving 11 bases between the germline ends. The germline V gene yields SQVTM for CDR1 and ANQGSEA for CDR2. From the cysteine up to the phenylalanine, the CDR3 has a length of 10 residues. Just the 30-base CDR3 DNA is kept, in frame starting at base 1. The cohort was made up of roughly 670 healthy bone marrow donors. At the time of sampling, every cohort member was nominally healthy, though immune exposures that went unrecorded were likely present. The donor tested CMV seronegative and was one of the 352 seronegative cohort members. Every donor gave a peripheral blood sample, and the peripheral blood mononuclear cells from that sample were used for TCR beta sequencing. The Qiagen DNeasy Blood Extraction Kit was used to extract genomic DNA from the blood cell samples.

The source of this sequence is a man aged 40-49 years in good health and CMV-seronegative. The sequencing input was PBMCs. The rearranged chain carries TRBV29-1 and TRBJ2-1; there is no confident call for the D gene. In nucleotides, the sequence is TGCAGCGCTCTGCTCGGGGAGCAGTTCTTC. Its product reads: CSALLGEQFF.